This T cell receptor (beta chain) was recovered during a study of cytomegalovirus exposure and HLA in healthy donors. The PCR ran on 60 Vbeta and 13 Jbeta primers. The protocol was immunoSEQ multiplex PCR, while the TCRdb copy is restricted to in-frame clones and leaves out a portion. Of over 100,000 clones in the sample, about four fifths were seen once. The germline V gene has CDR1 MDHEN and CDR2 SYDVKM. The CDR3 length is 16 residues. V was pared by 3 bases and J by 0 bases, with 12 bases between. This clonotype was obtained from a man aged 25-45 years in good health and CMV-seropositive. The sample taken for sequencing was PBMCs. J is TRBJ1-3 and V is TRBV28; D is possibly TRBD1 (5 bases). In DNA form, the CDR3 reads TGTGCCAGCAGTTTCGCCCGGGGGTTCTCTGGAAACACCATATATTTT. Amino acid sequence: CASSFARGFSGNTIYF. The variable domain in full, with the rest retrieved from reference TRBV28 and TRBJ1-3, is DVKVTQSSRYLVKRTGEKVFLECVQDMDHENMFWYRQDPGLGLRLIYFSYDVKMKEKGDIPEGYSVSREKKERFSLILESASTNQTSMYLCASSFARGFSGNTIYFGEGSWLTVV.